A selection of T cell receptor beta chains follows, all from one sample in a study of cytomegalovirus exposure and HLA in healthy donors. Profiling relied on immunoSEQ multiplex PCR, and the TCRdb table lists in-frame clones only, not all of them. This table lists about 39,000 clones. The sequencing input was PBMCs. These receptor sequences come from a male donor in good health and CMV-seronegative. Both conserved end residues are part of each CDR3. D genes are given only for firm matches.

TRBV18	14	TRBJ2-3	TRBD2	TGTGCCAGCTCCATTAGCGGGGGGACAGATACGCAGTATTTT	CASSISGGTDTQYF
TRBV6-6	15	TRBJ1-2	NA	TGTGCCACTGAGGGGCTCGGACAGACAGACTATGGCTACACCTTC	CATEGLGQTDYGYTF
TRBV28	15	TRBJ1-2	NA	TGTGCCAGCAGTTTTCCTCCAGGGCTTAGCTATGGCTACACCTTC	CASSFPPGLSYGYTF
TRBV30	15	TRBJ2-2	NA	TGTGCCTGGAGTGTACAAGGTTCCGAGGCCGGGGAGCTGTTTTTT	CAWSVQGSEAGELFF
TRBV7-9	14	TRBJ2-7	NA	TGTGCCAGCAGCTTAGCGCCGGACACCTACGAGCAGTACTTC	CASSLAPDTYEQYF
TRBV29-1	13	TRBJ2-2	NA	TGCAGCGTTGAAGACGGTACCACCGGGGAGCTGTTTTTT	CSVEDGTTGELFF
TRBV12-5	13	TRBJ1-1	NA	TGTGCTAGTGGCTTCCGCCCGGGACACGAAGCTTTCTTT	CASGFRPGHEAFF
TRBV2	15	TRBJ1-1	NA	TGTGCCAGCAGTCAGGGGCCAATACTGAACACTGAAGCTTTCTTT	CASSQGPILNTEAFF
TRBV11-2	13	TRBJ1-2	NA	TGTGCCAGCAGCTTAGGGGCAGGGTATGGCTACACCTTC	CASSLGAGYGYTF
TRBV19	15	TRBJ1-2	TRBD1	TGTGCCAGTAGTATAACGGCGACAGGGAATTATGGCTACACCTTC	CASSITATGNYGYTF
TRBV18	13	TRBJ2-3	NA	TGTGCCAGCTCACCAGGAGGGTCGGAGAGGCAGTATTTT	CASSPGGSERQYF
TRBV4-1	15	TRBJ2-5	NA	TGCGCCAGCAGCCAAGTCGGTCCCCCTCAAGAGACCCAGTACTTC	CASSQVGPPQETQYF
TRBV28	16	TRBJ2-5	TRBD2	TGTGCCAGCAGTTTGGGCACTAGCGGGGGTCAAGAGACCCAGTACTTC	CASSLGTSGGQETQYF
TRBV5-1	14	TRBJ2-3	NA	TGCGCCAGCAGCCTGGGGACAAGCACAGATACGCAGTATTTT	CASSLGTSTDTQYF
TRBV7-6	17	TRBJ2-3	TRBD1	TGTGCCAGCAGCTCCATTTCGGGACAGATCTTCACAGATACGCAGTATTTT	CASSSISGQIFTDTQYF
TRBV11-2	12	TRBJ1-1	NA	TGTGCCAGCACCCCGGGGTCCACTGAAGCTTTCTTT	CASTPGSTEAFF
TRBV5-1	16	TRBJ2-2	NA	TGCGCCAGCAGCACCTCCAGGGTCCCCTCTGCCGGGGAGCTGTTTTTT	CASSTSRVPSAGELFF
TRBV4-1	14	TRBJ2-7	NA	TGCGCCAGCAGCCAAGGTCCAGGTAGTATGGAGCAGTACTTC	CASSQGPGSMEQYF
TRBV4-1	17	TRBJ2-1	TRBD1	TGCGCCAGCAGCCTGGCAGGGGGCTTTGGAACCTACAATGAGCAGTTCTTC	CASSLAGGFGTYNEQFF
TRBV5-8	13	TRBJ2-7	NA	TGTGCCAGCAGCTTCGGTGGGCTCCACGAGCAGTACTTC	CASSFGGLHEQYF
TRBV18	16	TRBJ1-6	NA	TGTGCCAGCTCACCACGGCAGGGCGATAACAATTCACCCCTCCACTTT	CASSPRQGDNNSPLHF
TRBV15	15	TRBJ1-4	NA	TGTGCCACCAGCCCTCGGACAGAATTTAATGAAAAACTGTTTTTT	CATSPRTEFNEKLFF
TRBV29-1	14	TRBJ1-2	TRBD1	TGCAGCGTTGGACGGGACAGGACAAACTATGGCTACACCTTC	CSVGRDRTNYGYTF
TRBV28	14	TRBJ1-5	NA	TGTGCCAGCGAAACAGGTCTCCCCAATCAGCCCCAGCATTTT	CASETGLPNQPQHF
TRBV7-9	12	TRBJ1-1	NA	TGTGCCAGCAGCTTTGGATCAGGAGAAGCTTTCTTT	CASSFGSGEAFF
TRBV4-1	19	TRBJ2-4	TRBD2	TGCGCCAGCAGCCAAGCGACTAGCGGGGAGGGGGGGGCCAAAAACATTCAGTACTTC	CASSQATSGEGGAKNIQYF
TRBV7-3	15	TRBJ2-2	NA	TGTGCCAGCAGCTTAGGGGGCCCGAGCACCGGGGAGCTGTTTTTT	CASSLGGPSTGELFF
TRBV6-6	16	TRBJ2-3	TRBD1	TGTGCCAGCAGTTACAACCGGGACAGGGGCACAGATACGCAGTATTTT	CASSYNRDRGTDTQYF
TRBV6-1	14	TRBJ1-2	NA	TGTGCCAGCAGTGCTACAGGGTCAGGATATGGCTACACCTTC	CASSATGSGYGYTF